Described below is a single T cell receptor (beta chain) sequence and its context. With 2 bases removed from V and 6 bases from J, the gap between germline ends came to 12 bases. The germline gives CDR1 SEHNR, CDR2 FQNEAQ (reference sequence). The CDR3 is 14 amino acids. The sample comes from a study of blood T cell repertoires in COVID-19. Repertoires were generated with immunoSEQ multiplex PCR, while TCRdb's copy carries only in-frame clones and drops some. Of about 160,000 clones in the sample, 87% were seen once. The chain links TRBV7-9 to TRBJ2-3; D is perhaps TRBD2 (5 bases). The sequenced material came from peripheral blood. The sequence was obtained from a woman in her sixties who had recovered from COVID-19. CDR3 in DNA: TGTGCCAGCAGCTTAAGCGGCTACAGCGATACGCAGTATTTT. The encoded protein is CASSLSGYSDTQYF.